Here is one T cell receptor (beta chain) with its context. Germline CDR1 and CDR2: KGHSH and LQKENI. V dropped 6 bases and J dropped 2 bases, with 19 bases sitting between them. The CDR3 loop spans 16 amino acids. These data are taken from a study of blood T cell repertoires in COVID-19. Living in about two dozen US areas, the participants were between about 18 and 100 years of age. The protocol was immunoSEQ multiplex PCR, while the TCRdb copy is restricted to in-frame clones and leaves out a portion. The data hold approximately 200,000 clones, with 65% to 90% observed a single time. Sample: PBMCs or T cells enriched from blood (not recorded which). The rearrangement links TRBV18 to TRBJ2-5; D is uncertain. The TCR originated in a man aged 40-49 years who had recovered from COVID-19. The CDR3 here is CASSPRPLERQETQYF. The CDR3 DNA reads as TGTGCCAGCTCCCCCAGACCGTTGGAGAGACAAGAGACCCAGTACTTC. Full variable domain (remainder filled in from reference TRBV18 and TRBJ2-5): NAGVMQNPRHLVRRRGQEARLRCSPMKGHSHVYWYRQLPEEGLKFMVYLQKENIIDESGMPKERFSAEFPKEGPSILRIQQVVRGDSAAYFCASSPRPLERQETQYFGPGTRLLVL.